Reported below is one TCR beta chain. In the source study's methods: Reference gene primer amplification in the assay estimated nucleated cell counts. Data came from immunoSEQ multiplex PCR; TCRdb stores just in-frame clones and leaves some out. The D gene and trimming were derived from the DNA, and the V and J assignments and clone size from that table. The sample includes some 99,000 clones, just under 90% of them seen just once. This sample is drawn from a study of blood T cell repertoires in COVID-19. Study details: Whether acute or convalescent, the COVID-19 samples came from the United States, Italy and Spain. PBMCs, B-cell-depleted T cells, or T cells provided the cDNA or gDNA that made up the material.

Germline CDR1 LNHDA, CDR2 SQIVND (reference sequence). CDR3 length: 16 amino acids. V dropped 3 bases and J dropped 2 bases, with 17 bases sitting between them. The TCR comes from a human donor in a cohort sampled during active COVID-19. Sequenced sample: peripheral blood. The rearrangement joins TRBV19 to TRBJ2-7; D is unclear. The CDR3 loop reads CASSIRAAIRPYEQYF. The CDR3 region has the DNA TGTGCCAGTAGTATTCGTGCCGCGATACGCCCCTACGAGCAGTACTTC.